This T cell receptor (beta chain) was retrieved from a study of PD-1 blockade in classical Hodgkin lymphoma (dated by TCRdb to the early 2020s). About the study as a whole: Nivolumab dosing was 3 mg/kg intravenously every 2 weeks, continuing until either disease progression or unacceptable toxicity. The study used CyTOF and TCR beta sequencing to define a peripheral blood immune signature of response to PD-1 blockade in classical Hodgkin lymphoma. Summary of the overall study and its limitations: Patients starting nivolumab less than 1 year after ASCT had lower diversity and were excluded from later analyses to avoid confounding by immune reconstitution. Newly diagnosed patients were reported to have lower baseline TCR diversity than healthy donors, and relapsed/refractory patients were reported to have lower baseline TCR diversity still. The study was restricted to a single clinical trial cohort, and the causes of repertoire differences, possibly disease activity or prior therapy, were left undefined. Trial patients with a complete response had baseline diversity similar to that of newly diagnosed patients, while partial responders and progressors had significantly lower diversity. By C4D1, a significant rise was seen in CD4+ TCR diversity but not in CD8+ TCR diversity (p=0.0027 vs p=0.16), and the rise was most apparent among complete responders (p=0.02).

Notes on this clone: Its antigen remains unidentified. No much larger clone is present one base from it, and per-base qualities are unavailable.

V drops 4 bases and J drops 4 bases, leaving 14 bases in between. CDR1 SGHRS and CDR2 YFSETQ were looked up in the germline V gene. From the cysteine through the phenylalanine, the CDR3 covers 15 amino acids. Of the read, only the CDR3 DNA is kept; its 45 bases are in frame from base 1. Taken with the paper, the label for time point translates to: cycle 1 day 1 (C1D1), immediately before nivolumab initiation. All trial patients had relapsed after autologous stem cell transplantation, with cohorts A, B and C differing in prior brentuximab vedotin exposure. The trial cohort was composed of over 50 patients with relapsed/refractory classical Hodgkin lymphoma, for whom complete response, partial response or progressive disease was recorded as best overall response. Single-agent nivolumab was administered to trial patients in the multi-cohort phase II CheckMate 205 trial. An independent review committee assessed best overall response using the 2007 International Working Group response criteria. Trial PBMCs were collected just before the start of nivolumab (C1D1) and during therapy at cycle 2 day 1 and cycle 4 day 1. Peripheral blood was collected in 8 mL Vacutainer Cell Preparation Tubes, from which PBMCs were isolated by centrifugation and then cryopreserved.

The Qiagen DNeasy kit was used to extract genomic DNA both from unsorted PBMCs and from the negatively selected CD4+ and CD8+ fractions. TCR beta CDR3 regions were subjected to amplification by immunoSEQ multiplex PCR with primers that anneal to V and J segments. A synthetic immune receptor repertoire was used to minimize amplification bias, and any remaining bias was removed computationally after sequencing. Concerning the study's data processing: Repertoire diversity was quantified as the Shannon entropy index using custom Python scripts. Unsorted, CD4+ and CD8+ repertoires were analyzed separately, except for combined analyses in which CD4+ and CD8+ sequences were merged in silico. Clonal expansion was defined as at least a 2-fold frequency increase after treatment relative to C1D1, with a pseudocount of 0.5 for undetected baseline clones. Clones with 0 or 1 copy at C1D1 were classified as singleton clones, and clones with 2 or more copies were classified as non-singleton clones. By matching protein sequences in sorted samples from the same patient, clones expanded in unsorted samples were annotated as CD4+, CD8+ or unknown. Wilcoxon tests on paired samples were used to test changes in diversity from C1D1 to C4D1. TCRdb limited this immuneACCESS table to in-frame rearrangements with V and J called. A share of clones is missing; checked studies link under half to unresolved V genes, and the rest is unexplained. Clone size and V and J calls were adopted from that table, with D and trimming inferred from the DNA. This sample holds roughly 26,000 clones; around 84% were observed only once. The top ten clones comprise around 2.3% of the sample.

The origin of this receptor is a human donor with classical Hodgkin lymphoma. This sample comprised peripheral blood mononuclear cells (PBMCs), obtained at baseline. The chain couples TRBV5-1 to TRBJ2-2; TRBD2 is a possible D gene, resting on 7 matching bases. The encoded CDR3 is CASSPGDYTTGELFF. The sequence in DNA is TGCGCCAGCAGCCCAGGGGACTACACCACCGGGGAGCTGTTTTTT.